This T cell receptor beta chain was sequenced for a study of T cell responses to AZD1222 COVID-19 vaccine. Whole-study findings and limits: Vaccination with two AZD1222 doses was followed by a rise in Spike-specific TCR breadth and depth. Females outnumbered males among donors, who were mostly white British; clonal diversity was possibly underestimated.

A word on this clone: As yet, its antigen is unknown.

The CDR3 is 15 residues long. The J segment lost 3 bases and the V segment lost 4 bases, leaving 4 bases of the junction unmatched. The V gene's germline CDR1 is SGHRS and CDR2 YFSETQ. The repertoire was sequenced with immunoSEQ multiplex PCR; TCRdb's copy has only in-frame clones and lacks some. The table shows more than 95,000 clones, with more than 70% occurring only once. This sample comprised peripheral blood, obtained 28 days after the second AZD1222 dose. This sequence joins TRBV5-1 and TRBJ1-6; 7 bases fit TRBD1. The clonotype was recovered from an adult who received the AZD1222 COVID-19 vaccine. Written as DNA, the CDR3 is TGCGCCAGCAGCCAGACAGGGCTCTATAATTCACCCCTCCACTTT. It codes for CASSQTGLYNSPLHF.